What follows is one T cell receptor (beta chain) and its context. This clonotype was seen many times. Which antigen it targets is not known. There are no base qualities to consult, and no much larger clone falls within one base. What this sample's time point label stands for: newly diagnosed GD, antithyroid drugs for less than 3 months. RNA was extracted from PBMCs in TRIzol for both TCR sequencing and RNA sequencing. The diagnosis of Graves' disease was made according to American Thyroid Association guidelines. Patients were recruited from an endocrinology department in Xi'an, China. From each patient, nine milliliters of peripheral blood was collected into an EDTA anticoagulant tube. Ficoll Paque Plus density gradient separation was used to isolate PBMCs, and no further T cell sorting was done. An Agilent 2100 Bioanalyzer and agarose gel were used to check RNA quality, and a NanoDrop 2000 was used to measure RNA concentration.

The CDR3 contains 12 residues, cysteine and phenylalanine counted. Only the CDR3 portion is preserved as DNA: 36 bases, with reading frame beginning at the first base. CDR1 and CDR2, looked up from the germline V gene (reference sequence), are DFQATT and SNEGSKA. The V and J ends are trimmed by 6 bases and 0 bases, leaving 9 bases between them. This specimen belongs to a study of regulatory T cells in long-lasting Graves disease (dated by TCRdb to the early 2020s). Turning to the overall study: Newly diagnosed Graves' disease patients had taken antithyroid drugs for less than 3 months. Persistent Graves' disease patients were compared with newly diagnosed Graves' disease patients by peripheral blood TCR sequencing and RNA sequencing. The study took place in China and was registered as a clinical trial. A total of some 35 samples underwent TCR sequencing, from about 13 patients with persistent Graves' disease and 20 or so patients with newly diagnosed Graves' disease. What the authors observed across the whole study: A larger number of public clonotypes was shared among persistent patients (more than 2,500) than among newly diagnosed patients (about 990). Sequencing and analysis were limited to the TCR beta chain. Compared with newly diagnosed patients, patients with persistent Graves' disease had lower TCR Shannon entropy and fewer highly expanded clones, which suggests clonal expansion. Persistent disease showed preferential use of TRBV28, TRBJ1-2 and TRBJ2-5, whereas newly diagnosed disease favored TRBV20-1 and TRBJ2-1. Only peripheral blood was studied, because thyroid tissue, the primary lesion, was inaccessible. As a limitation, the authors acknowledged that the small sample size may reduce accuracy.

The method was multiplex PCR. TCRdb lists the instrument as Illumina HiSeq 4000. To build TCR beta libraries, CDR3 regions were amplified by Arm-PCR using iRepertoire HTBI primers. Gel purification was performed on PCR products prior to sequencing. In the original analysis: Across samples, 55 to 80 TRBV and approximately 15 TRBJ segments were identified and used for gene usage analysis of CDR3 amino acid clonotypes. COPE and FqMerger were used to merge filtered high-quality paired reads into contigs. BLAST was used to align contigs to the IMGT TRBV, TRBD and TRBJ reference genes, and CDR3 was defined following IMGT. Any clonotype with a frequency above 0.1% was classified as a highly expanded clone. Shannon entropy was used to measure repertoire diversity, and the Gini coefficient was used to measure V-J evenness. Clonotypes shared by more than one individual were considered public. Using fastp trimming at Q25 and MiXCR clonotype assembly, TCRdb reanalyzed the public sequencing data and kept in-frame beta chains. Entries that share a CDR3 protein sequence are merged under the most common genes and DNA. For this entry, the V and J calls and clone size follow TCRdb and not the study's own pipeline. The sample table records some 500,000 distinct CDR3 sequences; 16% of these occur just once. The leading ten clones occupy around 25% of the sample.

This same sample was also taken into another study, of T cells in Graves' hyperthyroidism and ophthalmopathy. The second paper states: Graves' hyperthyroidism was defined as stable when no progression to ophthalmopathy occurred over 18 months of follow-up. Hyperthyroidism patients were newly diagnosed, with disease duration under 2 months, and aged 18 to 65 years. Any patient with an uncontrolled infection, another autoimmune disease, pregnancy or lactation was excluded. Clinical symptoms, serum thyroxine and TRAb, thyroid ultrasound, and orbital computed tomography formed the basis for the diagnoses. A first-round RT-PCR of the TCR CDR3 used the HTBI primer set with the Qiagen OneStep RT-PCR kit. Most expanded thyroid clonotypes (frequency above 0.001) were also detected in blood, suggesting blood repertoires may reflect thyroid immune responses. A model built on a 13 V-J signature distinguished ophthalmopathy from stable hyperthyroidism, reaching around 88% sensitivity and around 82% specificity in cross-validation and 80%/75% in testing. In validation, the model predicted progression to ophthalmopathy a median of 6.5 months before onset, with 65% to 71% sensitivity and 72.22% specificity. To identify TCR V-J signatures that set the groups apart, the researchers used a discovery cohort of more than 95 patients, made up of 43 with Graves' ophthalmopathy and around 58 with stable Graves' hyperthyroidism. An independent validation cohort of around 19 hyperthyroidism patients and 17 patients who later progressed to ophthalmopathy tested prospective prediction of ophthalmopathy. The roughly 100 discovery patients were randomly divided into training and test sets at a 7:3 ratio. In addition, the study compared T-cell repertoires in thyroid tissue and in blood from six Graves' hyperthyroidism patients. After sampling, hyperthyroidism patients received methimazole starting at 30 mg daily, and ophthalmopathy patients received high-dose intravenous methylprednisolone. Libraries were constructed in a second round of multiplex PCR, after which size selection and purification were performed. Libraries were sequenced paired-end with 100 bp reads on an Illumina HiSeq2000. Raw data were processed with SOAPnuke, discarding reads with adapters, uncalled bases, mean Phred below 15, or no exact constant-primer or identifier match. COPE v1.2.5 was used to merge high-quality paired reads, and clonotypes were defined as unique nucleotide sequences. MiTCR v1.1 was used to align clonotypes to the IMGT TRBV, TRBD and TRBJ reference segments. Only V-J combinations with frequency above 0.0001, covering 99% to 99.2% of repertoires, were analysed. A TCS score was defined as the ratio of F50 (clonal expansion) to E x V (chaos), with BLOSUM62-based TCRdist applied between CDR3 peptides within each V-J. Welch's t-statistics and random forest reduced around 520 V-J features to roughly 13, which were used in a naive Bayes classifier (R e1071). Sample size was not statistically predetermined, and investigators were not blinded to group allocation. TCR Vbeta CDR3 sequencing of 135 peripheral blood samples (about 45 ophthalmopathy, roughly 72 hyperthyroidism and roughly 17 progressor patients) is reported in the paper.

The rearranged segments are TRBV20-1 and TRBJ2-7; TRBD1 might be the D gene, on 6 matching bases. The sequenced sample was peripheral blood mononuclear cells (PBMCs), obtained at new diagnosis, from a patient treated with antithyroid drugs. The sequence derives from a middle-aged woman with Graves disease. Donor details come from another sample of the same person, matched by shared clones. The DNA sequence is TGCAGTGCAAGGGACAACTCCTACGAGCAGTACTTC. Its amino acids are CSARDNSYEQYF.